The next 7 T cell receptor beta chains were all read from a single sample in a study of cytomegalovirus exposure and HLA in healthy donors. Primers: 60 Vbeta forward and 13 Jbeta reverse. Assay used: immunoSEQ multiplex PCR; TCRdb lists only in-frame clones, some missing. The sample lists some 180,000 clones; around 76% were seen once. The sample taken for sequencing was PBMCs. The source of these receptors is a man aged 35-49 years in good health and CMV-seronegative.

For the CDR3, the DNA is TGTGCCAGCAGCCAAGAAGTTGGGGGGAATGAGCAGTTCTTC. Translation: CASSQEVGGNEQFF. This chain joins TRBV4-2 and TRBJ2-1; D might be TRBD2 (6 bases). V was cut by 0 bases and J by 7 bases, with 10 bases left in between. The CDR3 contains 14 residues. CDR1 is LGHNA and CDR2 is YNFKEQ in the germline V gene.

The chain employs TRBV21-1 and TRBJ2-4; the table's D call, TRBD2, was not checked against the DNA. TRBV21-1 is an annotated pseudogene. The CDR3 runs 10 residues. The CDR3 sequence is CASRSGGEYF. The CDR3 DNA follows: TGTGCCAGCAGGTCCGGGGGAGAGTACTTC.

V and J are TRBV7-2 and TRBJ1-1; D is unresolved. Trimming stripped 1 base from V and 8 bases from J, with 11 bases between. The germline V gene encodes CDR1 SGHTA and CDR2 FQGNSA. CDR3 length equals 13 residues. CDR3 DNA: TGTGCCAGCAGCTTAGGGGTTCTCAGGGAAGCTTTCTTT. It yields the protein CASSLGVLREAFF.

The chain links TRBV5-1 to TRBJ1-3, with 9 bases matching TRBD1. This CDR3 is built from 18 residues. The J segment lost 0 bases and the V segment lost 1 base, leaving 8 bases of the junction unmatched. CDR1 is SGHRS and CDR2 is YFSETQ in the germline V gene. CDR3 in DNA: TGCGCCAGCAGCTTGCTCGGGACAGGGCCCTACTCTGGAAACACCATATATTTT. Translated: CASSLLGTGPYSGNTIYF.

The chain uses TRBV9 and TRBJ2-7; the D gene is possibly TRBD1 (6 bases). The CDR3 length is 14 residues. Germline V gives CDR1 SGDLS, CDR2 YYNGEE. Trimming took off 1 base at V and 2 bases at J, with 10 bases between the two ends. CDR3 DNA: TGTGCCAGCAGCGTACAACAGGGCCCCTACGAGCAGTACTTC. The encoded protein is CASSVQQGPYEQYF.

V gene TRBV6-5 combines with J gene TRBJ2-5; maybe TRBD1 (6 bases). Germline V lookup: CDR1 MNHEY, CDR2 SVGAGI. The CDR3 runs 14 residues. Between the trimmed V and J ends, which lost 3 bases and 1 base, there was a span of 9 bases. CDR3 residues: CASSYRTVQETQYF. The CDR3 DNA reads TGTGCCAGCAGTTATCGGACAGTCCAAGAGACCCAGTACTTC.

The chain joins TRBV6-1 to TRBJ2-1; 11 bases line up with TRBD1. V shed 10 bases, J shed 7 bases, and the junction held 6 bases outside the gene matches. The CDR3 is 13 residues long. Germline V lookup: CDR1 MNHNS, CDR2 SASEGT. CDR3 protein: CATGQGAGNEQFF. CDR3 DNA sequence: TGTGCCACCGGACAGGGGGCGGGTAATGAGCAGTTCTTC.